This T cell receptor (beta chain) is from a study of shared clonotypes between healthy human individuals. This clone was detected only once. TCRdb keeps only in-frame clones here, not all; method: immunoSEQ multiplex PCR. The sample has hundreds of thousands of clones, roughly 95% seen once. V lost 4 bases and J lost 10; bases outside the gene matches: 9. The CDR3 loop spans 14 amino acids. The germline V gene encodes CDR1 SNHLY and CDR2 FYNNEI. The naive CD8 population came from CD45RO-negative cells selected for CCR7, without terminally differentiated effector memory CD45RA+ cells. Input material: naive CD8+ T cells sorted from blood. The sequence was obtained from a woman aged 25 to 45 in good health. This chain joins TRBV2 and TRBJ2-1; 8 bases line up with TRBD2. Here the CDR3 reads CASSAGTSREEQFF. The CDR3, as DNA: TGTGCCAGCAGTGCCGGGACTAGTCGGGAAGAGCAGTTCTTC.